These 8 T cell receptor beta chains share one sample of origin, sequenced in a study of technical replicates of blood from a few donors. The data were produced by immunoSEQ multiplex PCR, yet TCRdb's version contains in-frame clones alone and is incomplete. Here the sample spans about 84,000 clones, around 97% being singletons. The sample was T cells isolated from PBMCs. The receptors stem from a human donor in good health.

The chain couples TRBV7-6 to TRBJ2-2, with a weak D call TRBD1 (6 bases). The V gene lost 0 bases and the J gene lost 0 bases, with 11 bases spanning the gap. The CDR3 sequence is 17 residues long. Germline CDR1 is SGHVS and CDR2 is FNYEAQ. CDR3 protein: CASSLAPGTTNTGELFF. CDR3 DNA sequence: TGTGCCAGCAGCTTAGCCCCCGGGACAACGAACACCGGGGAGCTGTTTTTT.

The genes are TRBV11-2 and TRBJ1-4; possible D gene TRBD1, 6 bases. Germline V gene lookup returns CDR1 SGHAT and CDR2 FQNNGV. The V gene lost 4 bases and the J gene lost 7 bases, with 16 bases spanning the gap. This CDR3 is 15 amino acids long. CDR3 amino acids: CASSSTGYRGEKLFF. The CDR3 DNA reads TGTGCCAGCAGCTCTACAGGGTACAGAGGTGAAAAACTGTTTTTT.

V gene TRBV6-6 combines with J gene TRBJ2-7, with 10 nucleotides matching TRBD1. The length of the CDR3 is 13 residues. V lost 6 bases to trimming and J lost 4 bases; unmatched junction nucleotides: 3. The V gene's germline CDR1 is MNHNY and CDR2 SVGAGI (reference sequence). This CDR3 is CASRGDRGYEQYF. The CDR3 coding sequence is TGTGCCAGCAGAGGGGACAGGGGATACGAGCAGTACTTC.

This chain links TRBV10-3 with TRBJ2-1; 8 positions match TRBD2. This CDR3 is 11 amino acids long. Per the germline V gene, CDR1 is ENHRY and CDR2 is SYGVKD. The V and J ends lost 11 bases and 10 bases, in that order; junction bases with no gene match: 7. The CDR3 here is CAAGLVGEQFF. The CDR3 DNA sequence: TGTGCCGCGGGACTAGTTGGCGAGCAGTTCTTC.

The V gene is TRBV5-1, the J gene TRBJ2-5; 8 nucleotides agree with TRBD2. This CDR3 spans 19 amino acids. The V gene end was trimmed by 1 base and the J gene end by 1 base; junction bases not matched to a gene: 15. Germline V gene data show CDR1 as SGHRS and CDR2 as YFSETQ. The CDR3 region is CASSLRITSGGGGQETQYF. CDR3 nucleotides: TGCGCCAGCAGCTTGCGGATCACTAGCGGAGGGGGAGGCCAAGAGACCCAGTACTTC. Supplemented by reference TRBV5-1 and TRBJ2-5, the full variable domain reads KAGVTQTPRYLIKTRGQQVTLSCSPISGHRSVSWYQQTPGQGLQFLFEYFSETQRNKGNFPGRFSGRQFSNSRSEMNVSTLELGDSALYLCASSLRITSGGGGQETQYFGPGTRLLVL.

The genes are TRBV19 and TRBJ2-3, with TRBD2 matching 8 bases. The CDR3 contains 15 residues. Germline CDR1 is LNHDA and CDR2 is SQIVND (reference sequence). V lost 2 bases and J lost 3; bases outside the gene matches: 4. In DNA form, the CDR3 reads TGTGCCAGTAGTATATCCCGACTAGCGACAGATACGCAGTATTTT. Translating gives CASSISRLATDTQYF.

The rearrangement uses TRBV2 and TRBJ2-1; 8 bases align to TRBD1. V trimming: 4 bases; J trimming: 6 bases; junction bases outside the gene matches: 2. Germline assignment: CDR1 SNHLY and CDR2 FYNNEI. The CDR3 consists of 13 residues. The CDR3 DNA is TGTGCCAGCAGTGGTCAGGGGGCCAATGAGCAGTTCTTC. As protein: CASSGQGANEQFF. Combining the CDR3 with reference TRBV2 and TRBJ2-1 gives the whole variable domain EPEVTQTPSHQVTQMGQEVILRCVPISNHLYFYWYRQILGQKVEFLVSFYNNEISEKSEIFDDQFSVERPDGSNFTLKIRSTKLEDSAMYFCASSGQGANEQFFGPGTRLTVL.

The V and J genes are TRBV5-1 and TRBJ1-5; D may be TRBD1 (6 bases). Germline-derived CDR1 and CDR2 are SGHRS and YFSETQ. Trimming shortened V by 0 bases and J by 7 bases, and 11 bases separated the two germline ends. The CDR3 is 14 residues long. The CDR3 loop is CASSLAGVGQPQHF. The CDR3 DNA reads TGCGCCAGCAGCTTGGCAGGGGTAGGACAGCCCCAGCATTTT.